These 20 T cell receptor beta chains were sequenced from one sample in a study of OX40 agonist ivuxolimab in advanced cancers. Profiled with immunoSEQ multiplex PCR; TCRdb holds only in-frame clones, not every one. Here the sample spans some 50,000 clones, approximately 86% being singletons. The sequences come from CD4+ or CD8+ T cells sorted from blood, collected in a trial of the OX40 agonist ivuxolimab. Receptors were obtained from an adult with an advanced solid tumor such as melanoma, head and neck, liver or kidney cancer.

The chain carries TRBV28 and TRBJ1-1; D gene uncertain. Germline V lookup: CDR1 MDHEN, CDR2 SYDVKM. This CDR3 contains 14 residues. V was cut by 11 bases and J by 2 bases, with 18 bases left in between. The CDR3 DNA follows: TGTGCCTCCCTAACCCCATTCCATAACACTGAAGCTTTCTTT. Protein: CASLTPFHNTEAFF. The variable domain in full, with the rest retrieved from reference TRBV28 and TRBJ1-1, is DVKVTQSSRYLVKRTGEKVFLECVQDMDHENMFWYRQDPGLGLRLIYFSYDVKMKEKGDIPEGYSVSREKKERFSLILESASTNQTSMYLCASLTPFHNTEAFFGQGTRLTVV.

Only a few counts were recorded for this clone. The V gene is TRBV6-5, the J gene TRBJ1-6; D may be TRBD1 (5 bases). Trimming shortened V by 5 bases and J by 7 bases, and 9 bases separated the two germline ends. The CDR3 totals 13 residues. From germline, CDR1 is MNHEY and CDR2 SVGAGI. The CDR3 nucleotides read TGTGCCAGCAGTGACACAGGAAATTCACCCCTCCACTTT. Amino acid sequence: CASSDTGNSPLHF.

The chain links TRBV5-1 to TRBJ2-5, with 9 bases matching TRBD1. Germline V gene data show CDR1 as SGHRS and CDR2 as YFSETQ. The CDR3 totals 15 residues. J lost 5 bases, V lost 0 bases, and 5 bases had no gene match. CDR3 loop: CASSLAGQGSETQYF. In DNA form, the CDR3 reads TGCGCCAGCAGCTTGGCGGGACAGGGATCGGAGACCCAGTACTTC.

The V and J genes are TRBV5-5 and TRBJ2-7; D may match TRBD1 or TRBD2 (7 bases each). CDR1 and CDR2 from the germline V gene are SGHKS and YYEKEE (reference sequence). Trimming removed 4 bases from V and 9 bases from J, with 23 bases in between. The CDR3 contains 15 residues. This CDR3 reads CASSQQAGQQYGQYF. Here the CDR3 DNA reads TGTGCCAGCAGCCAACAAGCGGGACAGCAATATGGGCAGTACTTC.

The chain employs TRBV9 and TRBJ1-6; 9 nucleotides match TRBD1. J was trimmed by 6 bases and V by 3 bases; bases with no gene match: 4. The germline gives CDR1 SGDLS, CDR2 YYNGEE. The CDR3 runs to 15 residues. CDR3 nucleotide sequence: TGTGCCAGCAGCGCAGGGGACAGGGCTAATTCACCCCTCCACTTT. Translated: CASSAGDRANSPLHF. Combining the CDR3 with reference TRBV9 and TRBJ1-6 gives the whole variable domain DSGVTQTPKHLITATGQRVTLRCSPRSGDLSVYWYQQSLDQGLQFLIQYYNGEERAKGNILERFSAQQFPDLHSELNLSSLELGDSALYFCASSAGDRANSPLHFGNGTRLTVT.

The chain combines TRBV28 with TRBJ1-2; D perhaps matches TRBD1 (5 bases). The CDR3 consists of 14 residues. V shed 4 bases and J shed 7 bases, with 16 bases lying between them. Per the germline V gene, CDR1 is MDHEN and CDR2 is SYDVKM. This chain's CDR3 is CASSSLGGATGYTF. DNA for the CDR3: TGTGCCAGCAGTTCGCTTGGGGGAGCAACTGGCTACACCTTC.

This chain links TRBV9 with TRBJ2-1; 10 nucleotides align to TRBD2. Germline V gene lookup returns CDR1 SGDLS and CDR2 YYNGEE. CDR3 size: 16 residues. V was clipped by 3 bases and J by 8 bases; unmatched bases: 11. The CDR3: CASSEGSGLASYEQFF. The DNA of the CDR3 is TGTGCCAGCAGCGAGGGGTCGGGACTAGCGTCTTATGAGCAGTTCTTC.

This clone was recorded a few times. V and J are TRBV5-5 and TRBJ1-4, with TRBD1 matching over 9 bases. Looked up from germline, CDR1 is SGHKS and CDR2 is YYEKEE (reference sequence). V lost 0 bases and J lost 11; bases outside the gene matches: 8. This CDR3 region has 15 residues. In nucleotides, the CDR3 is TGTGCCAGCAGCTTGGAGGGACAGGGTACTAGGAAACTGTTTTTT. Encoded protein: CASSLEGQGTRKLFF.

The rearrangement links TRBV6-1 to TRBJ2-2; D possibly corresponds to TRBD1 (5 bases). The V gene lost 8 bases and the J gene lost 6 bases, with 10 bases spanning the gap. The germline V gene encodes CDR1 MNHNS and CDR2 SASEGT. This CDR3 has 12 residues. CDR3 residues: CASLSGSGELFF. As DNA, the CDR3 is TGTGCCAGCCTTTCAGGGTCCGGGGAGCTGTTTTTT.

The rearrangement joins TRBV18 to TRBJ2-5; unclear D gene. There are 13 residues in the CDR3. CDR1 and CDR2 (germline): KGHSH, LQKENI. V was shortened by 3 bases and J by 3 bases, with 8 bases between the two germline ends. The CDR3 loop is CASSPGSEETQYF. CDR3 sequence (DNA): TGTGCCAGCTCACCGGGGTCCGAAGAGACCCAGTACTTC.

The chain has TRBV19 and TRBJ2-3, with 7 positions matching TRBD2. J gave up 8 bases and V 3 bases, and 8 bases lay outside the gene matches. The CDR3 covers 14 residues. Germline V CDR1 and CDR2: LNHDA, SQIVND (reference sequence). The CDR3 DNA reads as TGTGCCAGTAGTATTTCTGCGGGGGTGGTTACGCAGTATTTT. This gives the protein CASSISAGVVTQYF.

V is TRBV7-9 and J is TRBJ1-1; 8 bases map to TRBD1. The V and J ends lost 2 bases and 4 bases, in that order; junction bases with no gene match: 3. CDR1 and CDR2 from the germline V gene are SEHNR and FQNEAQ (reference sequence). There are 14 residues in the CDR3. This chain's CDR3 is CASSLQGAFTEAFF. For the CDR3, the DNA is TGTGCCAGCAGCTTACAGGGGGCGTTCACTGAAGCTTTCTTT.

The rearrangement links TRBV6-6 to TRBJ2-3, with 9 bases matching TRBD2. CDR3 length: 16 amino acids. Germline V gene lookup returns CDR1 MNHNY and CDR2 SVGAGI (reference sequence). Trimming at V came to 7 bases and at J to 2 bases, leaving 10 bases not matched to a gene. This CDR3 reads CASKRLAGLITDTQYF. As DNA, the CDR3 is TGTGCCAGCAAGAGGCTAGCGGGGCTAATCACAGATACGCAGTATTTT.

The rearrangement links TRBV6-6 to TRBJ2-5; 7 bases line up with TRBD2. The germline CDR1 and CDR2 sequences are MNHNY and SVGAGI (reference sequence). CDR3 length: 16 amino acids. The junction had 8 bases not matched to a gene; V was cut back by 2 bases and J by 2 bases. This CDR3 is CASSYPERDNQETQYF. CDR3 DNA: TGTGCCAGCAGTTACCCAGAGCGGGATAATCAAGAGACCCAGTACTTC.

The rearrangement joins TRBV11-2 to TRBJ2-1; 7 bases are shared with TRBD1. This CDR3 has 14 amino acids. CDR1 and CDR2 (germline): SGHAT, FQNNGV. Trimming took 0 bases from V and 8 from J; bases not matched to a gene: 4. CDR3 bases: TGTGCCAGCAGCTTAGAGAGACAGGGCTATGAGCAGTTCTTC. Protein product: CASSLERQGYEQFF.

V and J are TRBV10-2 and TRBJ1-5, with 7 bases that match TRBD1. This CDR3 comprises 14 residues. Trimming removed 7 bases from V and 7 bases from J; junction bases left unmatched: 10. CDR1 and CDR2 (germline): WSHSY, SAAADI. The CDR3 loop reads CASNPDRVLQPQHF. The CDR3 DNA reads TGCGCCAGCAACCCCGACAGGGTACTGCAGCCCCAGCATTTT.

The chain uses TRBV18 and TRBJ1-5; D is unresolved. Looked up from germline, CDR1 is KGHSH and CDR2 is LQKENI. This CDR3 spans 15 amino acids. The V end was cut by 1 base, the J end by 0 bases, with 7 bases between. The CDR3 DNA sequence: TGTGCCAGCTCACCACAGGCGTATAGCAATCAGCCCCAGCATTTT. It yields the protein CASSPQAYSNQPQHF. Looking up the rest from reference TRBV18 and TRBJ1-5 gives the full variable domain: NAGVMQNPRHLVRRRGQEARLRCSPMKGHSHVYWYRQLPEEGLKFMVYLQKENIIDESGMPKERFSAEFPKEGPSILRIQQVVRGDSAAYFCASSPQAYSNQPQHFGDGTRLSIL.

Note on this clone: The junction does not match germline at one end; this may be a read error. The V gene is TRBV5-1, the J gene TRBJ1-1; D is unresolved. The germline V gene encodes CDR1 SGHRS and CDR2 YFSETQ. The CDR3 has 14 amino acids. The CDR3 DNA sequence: TGCGCCAGCAGCTTGGTAGTGGGGAACGCTGAAGCTTTCTTT. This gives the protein CASSLVVGNAEAFF. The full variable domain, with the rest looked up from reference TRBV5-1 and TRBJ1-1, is KAGVTQTPRYLIKTRGQQVTLSCSPISGHRSVSWYQQTPGQGLQFLFEYFSETQRNKGNFPGRFSGRQFSNSRSEMNVSTLELGDSALYLCASSLVVGNAEAFFGQGTRLTVV.

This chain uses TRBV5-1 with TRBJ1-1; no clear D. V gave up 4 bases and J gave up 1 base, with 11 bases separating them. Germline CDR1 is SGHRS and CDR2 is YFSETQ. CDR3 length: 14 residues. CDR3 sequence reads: CASSAVKTNTEAFF. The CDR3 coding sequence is TGCGCCAGCAGCGCGGTGAAGACGAACACTGAAGCTTTCTTT.

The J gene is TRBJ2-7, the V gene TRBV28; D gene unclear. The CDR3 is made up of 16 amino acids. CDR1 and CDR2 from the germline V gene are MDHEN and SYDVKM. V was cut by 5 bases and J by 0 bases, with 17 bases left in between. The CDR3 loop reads CASSPHTGRSSYEQYF. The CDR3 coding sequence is TGTGCCAGCAGTCCCCATACTGGTAGGAGCTCCTACGAGCAGTACTTC.